This paragraph reports one TCR beta chain. The target antigen is unknown. The data originate from a study of cytomegalovirus exposure and HLA in healthy donors. The study, taken as a whole, reports: Overall, 164 TCR beta chains were annotated as cytomegalovirus-associated. Confirmation was obtained in vitro that a few CMV-associated chains are specific for CMV antigens.

Profiling relied on immunoSEQ multiplex PCR, and the TCRdb table lists in-frame clones only, not all of them. The data contain some 170,000 clones, over 80% of them singletons. The CDR3 covers 12 residues. The germline V gene has CDR1 SQVTM and CDR2 ANQGSEA. Between the trimmed V and J ends, which lost 3 bases and 10 bases, there was a span of 13 bases. The sequencing input was PBMCs. This TCR was recovered from a man between 25 and 39 years old in good health and CMV-seropositive. The rearrangement uses TRBV29-1 and TRBJ2-4, with D maybe TRBD2 (5 bases). CDR3 DNA: TGCAGCGTTGAGGTTACAGAGGGTATTCAGTACTTC. Amino acids: CSVEVTEGIQYF.